This T cell receptor (beta chain) is drawn from a study of tissue T cells after allogeneic stem cell transplantation. Whole-study results and caveats: Few T cell clones were shared across patients, but motif clusters showed tissue-specific shared signatures. Tissue-detected TCR repertoire was only partly captured by blood and spleen T cells. Anatomically similar tissues had similar TCR repertoires within each patient.

Survey-depth TCRbeta CDR3 sequencing reported V/J genes and productive frequencies. Clones were read by immunoSEQ multiplex PCR, and TCRdb kept only the in-frame ones, dropping some. The profile shows approximately 47,000 clones, around 73% of them singletons. CDR3 size: 14 residues. The V gene end was trimmed by 0 bases and the J gene end by 6 bases; junction bases not matched to a gene: 4. From germline, CDR1 is GKSSPN and CDR2 SITVG. As concerns this clone: No antigen is known for it. Genes and germline are mouse. Read coverage stops 1 residue before the CDR3 terminus; the germline J gene supplies the remainder. In the same sample, other DNA sequences code for this CDR3.

The chain has TRBV31 and TRBJ2-1, with 8 bases fitting TRBD2. Sequenced sample: sorted cells pooled from one or two spleens. This receptor was taken from a pool of C57BL/6 mice in good health. The CDR3 loop reads CAWSLGGARAEQFF. CDR3 DNA (partial): TGTGCCTGGAGTCTAGGGGGGGCGCGTGCTGAGCAGTTC. The variable domain in full, with the rest retrieved from reference TRBV31 and TRBJ2-1, is AQTIHQWPVAEIKAVGSPLSLGCTIKGKSSPNLYWYWQATGGTLQQLFYSITVGQVESVVQLNLSASRPKDDQFILSTEKLLLSHSGFYLCAWSLGGARAEQFFGPGTRLTVL.